Judged by abundance, the clone carrying this T cell receptor beta chain is medium-sized. Its target is not known. The sample comes from a study of liver allograft versus peripheral blood T cells. Whole-study context: Transplanted livers held T cell receptor repertoires, and these were compared with repertoires in recipients' peripheral blood.

TCRdb reprocessed the reads via MiXCR and lists one record per CDR3 protein. The repertoire holds more than 6,000 distinct CDR3 sequences, with 15% to 20% as singletons. Study-level points and caveats: Intragraft T cell receptor repertoires of liver allografts were reportedly distinct from those in peripheral blood.

Trimming cost V 6 bases and J 3 bases, with 19 bases left between them. The CDR3 totals 16 residues. Germline CDR1 MNHEY, CDR2 SVGEGT. The rearrangement uses TRBV6-2 or TRBV6-3 and TRBJ2-3, with D perhaps TRBD2 (6 bases). The source is a human patient who had a liver transplant. The T cells may partly be graft donor cells. CDR3 residues: CASRDILAGVTDTQYF. DNA for the CDR3: TGTGCCAGCAGAGACATACTAGCTGGAGTAACAGATACGCAGTATTTT.